This T cell receptor beta chain is from a study of T cells in Graves' hyperthyroidism and ophthalmopathy. Study-wide context: The authors collected peripheral blood at initial diagnosis, before any treatment.

With regard to this clonotype: The antigen remains unidentified.

General observations from the study: Clonotypes that were expanded in thyroid above 0.001 mostly appeared in blood too. It was a median about 7.1 months before onset that the model predicted ophthalmopathy.

Amplification yielded TCR beta CDR3 regions, with RNA transcripts as the source. When the TCR CDR3 underwent first-round RT-PCR, the HTBI primer set was used. TCRdb recomputed calls from the multiplex PCR reads with MiXCR, one row per CDR3 protein. The data hold approximately 640,000 distinct CDR3 sequences, with about 16% observed a single time. The CDR3 is made up of 17 amino acids. The chain links TRBV3-2 to TRBJ1-5. TRBV3-2 represents a pseudogene. Sequencing was carried out using blood. This clonotype was sampled from a woman in her twenties or thirties with Graves' hyperthyroidism. CDR3 protein: CASSQDTGYGSNQPQHF. CDR3 sequence (DNA): TGTGCCAGCAGCCAAGATACCGGCTACGGGAGCAATCAGCCCCAGCATTTT.